The 30 T cell receptor beta chains below come from one sample, sequenced in a study of technical replicates of blood from a handful of donors. Profiled with immunoSEQ multiplex PCR; TCRdb holds only in-frame clones, not every one. Of some 60,000 clones listed, over 75% are singletons. The sample comprised PBMCs. The receptors come from a human donor in good health. Some clones in this sample may be carry-over from other donors' samples.

The chain has TRBV7-6 and TRBJ2-7, with 7 bases fitting TRBD1. Germline loops: CDR1 SGHVS, CDR2 FNYEAQ. The CDR3 loop spans 15 amino acids. V lost 1 base, J lost 1 base, and 4 bases stayed unmatched. The CDR3 region has the DNA TGTGCCAGCAGCTTAGGGGACAGCTTTTCCTACGAGCAGTACTTC. Its translation: CASSLGDSFSYEQYF.

This clone was counted once. The chain links TRBV20-1 to TRBJ2-7; possible D gene TRBD2, 5 bases. V was shortened by 2 bases and J by 3 bases, with 5 bases between the two germline ends. The germline CDR1 and CDR2 sequences are DFQATT and SNEGSKA (reference sequence). This CDR3 region has 11 residues. The CDR3 loop reads CSARRGYEQYF. CDR3 bases: TGCAGTGCTAGACGGGGCTACGAGCAGTACTTC.

The chain is built from TRBV18 and TRBJ2-5, with 14 nucleotides matching TRBD2. The germline CDR1 and CDR2 sequences are KGHSH and LQKENI. The junction had 15 bases not matched to a gene; V was cut back by 5 bases and J by 4 bases. CDR3 length: 19 amino acids. CDR3 sequence reads: CASSSSSGTSGGRRETQYF. The DNA of the CDR3 is TGTGCCAGCTCATCATCATCCGGGACTAGCGGGGGCCGTAGAGAGACCCAGTACTTC.

In its sample, this clone is medium-sized (0.01 to 0.1%). The CDR3 coding sequence is TGTGCCAGCTCACCACGGCAGGGAGAAGCTTTCTTT. Its protein product is CASSPRQGEAFF. The rearrangement joins TRBV18 to TRBJ1-1, with D perhaps matching TRBD1 (5 bases). V dropped 1 base and J dropped 8 bases, with 8 bases sitting between them. CDR3 length equals 12 residues. CDR1 is KGHSH, CDR2 LQKENI, per germline.

The V and J genes are TRBV5-1 and TRBJ1-4; 9 bases agree with TRBD1. The CDR3 is made up of 14 amino acids. The V gene end was trimmed by 4 bases and the J gene end by 7 bases; junction bases not matched to a gene: 5. CDR1 SGHRS and CDR2 YFSETQ come from the germline V gene. CDR3 bases: TGCGCCAGCAGCCCCGACAGGGGGAGTGAAAAACTGTTTTTT. Translated, it gives CASSPDRGSEKLFF.

With regard to this clone: This sample includes further DNA sequences coding for the same CDR3. The chain has TRBV5-1 and TRBJ2-1; 7 positions match TRBD2. Looked up from germline, CDR1 is SGHRS and CDR2 is YFSETQ. The V and J ends lost 5 bases and 4 bases, in that order; junction bases with no gene match: 6. The length of the CDR3 is 14 residues. The CDR3 nucleotides read TGCGCCAGCAGTCCTAGCGGAGGGTACAATGAGCAGTTCTTC. It codes for CASSPSGGYNEQFF.

The chain is built from TRBV5-1 and TRBJ2-1; D may be TRBD2 (5 bases). The length of the CDR3 is 15 residues. V was cut by 2 bases and J by 3 bases, with 12 bases left in between. CDR1 is SGHRS and CDR2 is YFSETQ in the germline V gene. The CDR3 nucleotides read TGCGCCAGCAGCTTTGGCCGAGACTACTACAATGAGCAGTTCTTC. Translation: CASSFGRDYYNEQFF.

The V gene is TRBV6-5, the J gene TRBJ2-2, with 8 bases fitting TRBD1. The V and J ends lost 5 bases and 7 bases, in that order; junction bases with no gene match: 6. This CDR3 comprises 14 residues. Germline assignment: CDR1 MNHEY and CDR2 SVGAGI. CDR3: CASSNAGGGGELFF. CDR3 in DNA: TGTGCCAGCAGTAATGCAGGGGGCGGCGGGGAGCTGTTTTTT.

The gene calls are TRBV12-5 and TRBJ1-4; no reliable D call. The CDR3 is made up of 17 amino acids. V gave up 0 bases and J gave up 6 bases, with 17 bases separating them. Germline CDR1 and CDR2: LGHNT and FRNRAP. CDR3 in amino acids: CASGLVPREGEHEKLFF. In DNA form, the CDR3 reads TGTGCTAGTGGTTTGGTACCTCGGGAGGGAGAACATGAAAAACTGTTTTTT.

The CDR3 sequence is CASSGAVYSGQFF. The CDR3 nucleotides read TGTGCCAGCAGTGGGGCGGTGTATTCGGGACAGTTCTTC. V is TRBV25-1 and J is TRBJ2-1, with a weak D call TRBD2 (5 bases). V lost 4 bases to trimming and J lost 13 bases, with 17 bases between them. Germline CDR1 and CDR2: MGHDK and SYGVNS. The CDR3 extends over 13 amino acids.

The chain carries TRBV6-5 and TRBJ1-3; D perhaps matches TRBD1 (6 bases). The CDR3 runs to 14 residues. Between the trimmed V and J ends, which lost 0 bases and 3 bases, there was a span of 6 bases. The V gene's germline CDR1 is MNHEY and CDR2 SVGAGI. The CDR3 nucleotides read TGTGCCAGCAGTTACTCACAGGGTGGAAACACCATATATTTT. Its translation is CASSYSQGGNTIYF.

This chain connects TRBV7-2 to TRBJ1-1, with D perhaps matching TRBD1 (5 bases). The V gene's germline CDR1 is SGHTA and CDR2 FQGNSA. V lost 7 bases, J lost 4 bases, and 7 bases lay in between. CDR3 size: 11 residues. This chain's CDR3 is CASITGTEAFF. The CDR3 DNA reads as TGTGCCAGCATCACAGGCACTGAAGCTTTCTTT.

This clone has just one count. The chain joins TRBV28 to TRBJ1-2, with 9 bases fitting TRBD1. CDR1 MDHEN and CDR2 SYDVKM come from the germline V gene. The CDR3 length is 13 residues. J lost 7 bases, V lost 6 bases, and 6 bases had no gene match. CDR3 coding DNA: TGTGCCAGCAGATACAGGGGGCTGAGTGGCTACACCTTC. It codes for CASRYRGLSGYTF.

The V call is TRBV2, the J call TRBJ2-5, with D maybe TRBD1 (6 bases). The length of the CDR3 is 14 residues. V lost 0 bases to trimming and J lost 5 bases, with 10 bases between them. The germline V gene has CDR1 SNHLY and CDR2 FYNNEI. The CDR3 DNA reads as TGTGCCAGCAGTGAAGCTTGGGGGCGGGAGACCCAGTACTTC. Its protein product is CASSEAWGRETQYF. Filled out from reference TRBV2 and TRBJ2-5, the complete variable domain reads EPEVTQTPSHQVTQMGQEVILRCVPISNHLYFYWYRQILGQKVEFLVSFYNNEISEKSEIFDDQFSVERPDGSNFTLKIRSTKLEDSAMYFCASSEAWGRETQYFGPGTRLLVL.

J is TRBJ2-5 and V is TRBV7-9, with 10 nucleotides matching TRBD2. The CDR3 totals 16 residues. Germline V gene lookup returns CDR1 SEHNR and CDR2 FQNEAQ (reference sequence). V shed 1 base, J shed 5 bases, and the junction held 7 bases outside the gene matches. The CDR3 region is CASSLGGTAGGETQYF. For the CDR3, the DNA is TGTGCCAGCAGCTTAGGGGGCACAGCGGGAGGGGAGACCCAGTACTTC.

The V gene is TRBV11-2, the J gene TRBJ2-7; TRBD2 agrees at 8 bases. V shed 1 base and J 4 bases; nucleotides not matched to a gene: 9. This CDR3 spans 16 amino acids. Germline loops: CDR1 SGHAT, CDR2 FQNNGV. The CDR3 loop reads CASSLVSAGEPYEQYF. CDR3 sequence (DNA): TGTGCCAGCAGCTTAGTATCAGCGGGGGAGCCGTACGAGCAGTACTTC.

This clone has a single count. V gene TRBV27 combines with J gene TRBJ1-6; 7 positions match TRBD1. CDR3 length equals 14 residues. The junction had 8 bases not matched to a gene; V was cut back by 5 bases and J by 10 bases. Germline V gene lookup returns CDR1 MNHEY and CDR2 SMNVEV (reference sequence). The CDR3 is CASSPGQNLSPLHF. For the CDR3, the DNA is TGTGCCAGCAGTCCGGGACAGAATCTATCACCCCTCCACTTT.

This clone was found a few times. This chain uses TRBV5-6 with TRBJ2-3, with D unclear. This CDR3 contains 17 residues. V gave up 1 base and J gave up 1 base, with 16 bases separating them. Germline CDR1 reads SGHDT; CDR2 reads YYEEEE. The CDR3 bases are TGTGCCAGCAGCTTGTACGCCGGGTTCACTGGCACAGATACGCAGTATTTT. Translation gives CASSLYAGFTGTDTQYF.

The V gene is TRBV7-2, the J gene TRBJ1-2; 9 bases are a match to TRBD1. V dropped 5 bases and J dropped 5; count of bases not matched to a gene: 6. This CDR3 region has 14 residues. CDR1 and CDR2 (germline): SGHTA, FQGNSA. The CDR3 region is CASSPRTGEYGYTF. The CDR3 bases are TGTGCCAGCAGCCCAAGGACAGGGGAGTATGGCTACACCTTC.

The chain is built from TRBV5-4 and TRBJ1-3; D gene uncertain. CDR1 and CDR2 (germline): SGHNT, YYREEE (reference sequence). V shed 4 bases and J shed 0 bases, with 8 bases lying between them. This CDR3 is 14 amino acids long. The chain's CDR3 is CASSQQNSGNTIYF. The CDR3 nucleotides read TGTGCCAGCAGCCAACAGAACTCTGGAAACACCATATATTTT.

The V gene is TRBV11-2, the J gene TRBJ2-1, with TRBD1 matching 7 bases. Per the germline V gene, CDR1 is SGHAT and CDR2 is FQNNGV. This CDR3 spans 17 amino acids. V shed 5 bases and J 0 bases; nucleotides not matched to a gene: 10. CDR3 sequence: CASSTDRSSGSYNEQFF. CDR3 DNA: TGTGCCAGCAGCACGGACAGGTCTTCGGGCTCCTACAATGAGCAGTTCTTC.

This chain joins TRBV7-8 and TRBJ2-7, with no clear D. The CDR3 is made up of 16 amino acids. Germline V gene sequence: CDR1 SGHVS, CDR2 FQNEAQ. V shed 1 base and J shed 1 base, with 14 bases lying between them. CDR3 nucleotides: TGTGCCAGCAGCTTAGGGGCGTTAGAAAGGTCCTACGAGCAGTACTTC. It translates to CASSLGALERSYEQYF.

V usage is TRBV19 and J usage is TRBJ1-5; D gene ambiguous. The CDR3 is 16 amino acids. V was cut by 3 bases and J by 2 bases, with 14 bases left in between. Germline CDR1 LNHDA, CDR2 SQIVND (reference sequence). As DNA, the CDR3 is TGTGCCAGTAGTATTACCGGGGTGGTGGGCAATCAGCCCCAGCATTTT. Protein product: CASSITGVVGNQPQHF.

This chain joins TRBV9 and TRBJ2-3; D call uncertain. Between the trimmed V and J ends, which lost 0 bases and 6 bases, there was a span of 5 bases. CDR3 length equals 12 residues. Germline CDR1 is SGDLS and CDR2 is YYNGEE. CDR3 DNA: TGTGCCAGCAGCGTAGGGGCGGATACGCAGTATTTT. This encodes CASSVGADTQYF.

The rearrangement links TRBV29-1 to TRBJ1-3; no firm D call. The germline gives CDR1 SQVTM, CDR2 ANQGSEA. The CDR3 has 11 amino acids. V lost 8 bases and J 4 bases, leaving 9 bases between the germline ends. The CDR3 region is CSYGRGNTIYF. In DNA form, the CDR3 reads TGCAGCTACGGGAGAGGAAACACCATATATTTT.

V gene TRBV9 combines with J gene TRBJ2-7, with D perhaps TRBD1 (5 bases). Germline V gene lookup returns CDR1 SGDLS and CDR2 YYNGEE. CDR3 size: 14 residues. V lost 0 bases and J lost 5, with 12 bases in between. The CDR3: CASSVEQETDEQYF. The DNA of the CDR3 is TGTGCCAGCAGCGTAGAACAGGAGACCGACGAGCAGTACTTC.

The rearrangement links TRBV5-4 to TRBJ2-3; D not resolved. Germline assignment: CDR1 SGHNT and CDR2 YYREEE (reference sequence). Trimming shortened V by 2 bases and J by 4 bases, and 5 bases separated the two germline ends. The CDR3 contains 12 residues. The chain's CDR3 is CASSFSADTQYF. CDR3 coding DNA: TGTGCCAGCAGCTTTAGTGCAGATACGCAGTATTTT.

This chain joins TRBV7-3 and TRBJ1-2; 8 bases line up with TRBD1. Germline loops: CDR1 SGHTA, CDR2 FQGTGA. This CDR3 is built from 17 residues. J was trimmed by 4 bases and V by 2 bases; bases with no gene match: 12. The CDR3 DNA follows: TGTGCCAGCAGCTTATCCGGGACAGGAAGTAGTGGCTATGGCTACACCTTC. As protein: CASSLSGTGSSGYGYTF.

This chain links TRBV6-5 with TRBJ1-2, with TRBD1 matching over 7 bases. The CDR3 sequence is 13 residues long. Germline V CDR1 and CDR2: MNHEY, SVGAGI. The V and J ends lost 4 bases and 7 bases, in that order; junction bases with no gene match: 6. Here the CDR3 reads CASSSGTERGYTF. CDR3 bases: TGTGCCAGCAGTTCCGGGACAGAGCGTGGCTACACCTTC.

The sample holds a few counts of this clone. The chain employs TRBV5-6 and TRBJ2-7; 9 bases agree with TRBD2. The CDR3 is 17 amino acids. The trim removed 2 bases at V and 4 bases at J, leaving 13 bases unmatched. The germline CDR1 and CDR2 sequences are SGHDT and YYEEEE. The CDR3 loop is CASSFLTGGGAFYEQYF. DNA for the CDR3: TGTGCCAGCAGCTTCCTAACGGGCGGGGGGGCCTTTTACGAGCAGTACTTC.